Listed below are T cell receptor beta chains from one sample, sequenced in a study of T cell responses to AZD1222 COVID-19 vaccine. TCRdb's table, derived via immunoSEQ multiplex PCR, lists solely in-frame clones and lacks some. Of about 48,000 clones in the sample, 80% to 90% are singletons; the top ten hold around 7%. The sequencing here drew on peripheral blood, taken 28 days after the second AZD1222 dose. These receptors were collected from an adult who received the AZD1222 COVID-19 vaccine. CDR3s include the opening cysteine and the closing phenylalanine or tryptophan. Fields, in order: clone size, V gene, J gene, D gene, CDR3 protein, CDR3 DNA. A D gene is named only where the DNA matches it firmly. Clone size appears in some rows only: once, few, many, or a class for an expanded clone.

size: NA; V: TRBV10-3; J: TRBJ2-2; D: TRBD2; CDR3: CAISLAGGANTGELFF; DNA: TGTGCCATCAGTCTAGCGGGAGGCGCGAACACCGGGGAGCTGTTTTTT
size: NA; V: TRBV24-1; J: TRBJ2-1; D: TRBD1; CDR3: CATSDRDRGAYNEQFF; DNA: TGTGCCACCAGTGATCGGGACAGGGGAGCCTACAATGAGCAGTTCTTC
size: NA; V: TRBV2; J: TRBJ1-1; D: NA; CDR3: CASEDSHTEAFF; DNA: TGTGCCAGCGAGGACAGCCACACTGAAGCTTTCTTT
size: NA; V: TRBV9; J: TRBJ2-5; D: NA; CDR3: CASSGRLQETQYF; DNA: TGTGCCAGCAGCGGAAGACTACAAGAGACCCAGTACTTC
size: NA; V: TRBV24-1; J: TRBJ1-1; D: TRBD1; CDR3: CATSDSGQGLSEAFF; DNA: TGTGCCACCAGTGATAGTGGACAGGGTCTGTCTGAAGCTTTCTTT
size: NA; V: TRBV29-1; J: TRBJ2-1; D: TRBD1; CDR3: CSANSGTGYNEQFF; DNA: TGCAGCGCCAACTCCGGGACAGGTTACAATGAGCAGTTCTTC
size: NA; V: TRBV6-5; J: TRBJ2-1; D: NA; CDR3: CASSIRVSNYNEQFF; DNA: TGTGCCAGCAGTATACGAGTATCCAACTACAATGAGCAGTTCTTC
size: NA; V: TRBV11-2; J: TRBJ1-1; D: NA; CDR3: CASSPGVPEAFF; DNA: TGTGCCAGCAGCCCAGGGGTCCCTGAAGCTTTCTTT
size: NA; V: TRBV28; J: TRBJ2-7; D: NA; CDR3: CASTPSPVYEQYF; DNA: TGTGCCAGCACCCCTAGCCCAGTCTACGAGCAGTACTTC
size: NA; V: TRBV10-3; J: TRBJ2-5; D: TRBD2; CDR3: CAISWEDSGGPQETQYF; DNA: TGTGCCATCAGTTGGGAGGATAGCGGGGGGCCCCAAGAGACCCAGTACTTC
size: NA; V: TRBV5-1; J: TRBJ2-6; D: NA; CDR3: CASSRQGGETGANVLTF; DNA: TGCGCCAGCAGCCGGCAGGGAGGAGAGACTGGGGCCAACGTCCTGACTTTC
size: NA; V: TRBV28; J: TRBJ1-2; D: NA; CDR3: CASSSHSRQVYGYTF; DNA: TGTGCCAGCAGTTCCCATTCCAGACAAGTCTATGGCTACACCTTC
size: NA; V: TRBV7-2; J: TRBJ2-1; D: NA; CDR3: CASSSRQTYNEQFF; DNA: TGTGCCAGCAGCTCCCGGCAGACCTACAATGAGCAGTTCTTC
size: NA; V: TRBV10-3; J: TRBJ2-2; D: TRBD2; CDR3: CAIRTSRTDTGELFF; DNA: TGTGCCATCAGGACTAGCCGGACTGACACCGGGGAGCTGTTTTTT
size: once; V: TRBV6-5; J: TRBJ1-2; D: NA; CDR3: CASSSTSGYTF; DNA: TGTGCCAGCAGTTCAACCAGCGGCTACACCTTC
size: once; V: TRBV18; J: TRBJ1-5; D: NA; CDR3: CASSPGQPRDQPQHF; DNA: TGTGCCAGCTCACCAGGCCAACCTCGGGATCAGCCCCAGCATTTT
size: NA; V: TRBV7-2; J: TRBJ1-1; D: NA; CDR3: CASSLAQNTEAFF; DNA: TGTGCCAGCAGCTTAGCGCAGAACACTGAAGCTTTCTTT
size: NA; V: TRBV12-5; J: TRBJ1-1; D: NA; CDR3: CASGPLGTEAFF; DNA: TGTGCTAGTGGTCCCCTGGGGACTGAAGCTTTCTTT
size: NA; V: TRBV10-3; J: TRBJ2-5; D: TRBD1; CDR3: CAISEPTGGSQETQYF; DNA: TGTGCCATCAGTGAGCCGACAGGGGGATCGCAAGAGACCCAGTACTTC
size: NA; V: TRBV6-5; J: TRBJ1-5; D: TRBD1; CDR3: CASRRTGRNQPQHF; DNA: TGTGCCAGCAGGCGGACAGGGCGGAATCAGCCCCAGCATTTT
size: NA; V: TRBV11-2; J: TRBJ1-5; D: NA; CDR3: CASSLVGRSQPQHF; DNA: TGTGCCAGCAGCTTAGTGGGGCGTAGTCAGCCCCAGCATTTT
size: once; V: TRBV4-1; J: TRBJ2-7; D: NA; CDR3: CASSQVTPGAQSEQYF; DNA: TGCGCCAGCAGCCAAGTTACGCCAGGGGCGCAAAGCGAGCAGTACTTC
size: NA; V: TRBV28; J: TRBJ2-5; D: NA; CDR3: CASSPGLRETQYF; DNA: TGTGCCAGCAGTCCTGGGTTGCGGGAGACCCAGTACTTC
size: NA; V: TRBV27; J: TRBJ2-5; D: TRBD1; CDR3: CASSPGRGRNQETQYF; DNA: TGTGCCAGCAGCCCGGGCAGGGGGCGTAATCAGGAGACCCAGTACTTC
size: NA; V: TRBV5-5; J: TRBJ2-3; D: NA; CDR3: CASSYPRGDTDTQYF; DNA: TGTGCCAGCAGCTACCCCAGGGGTGACACAGATACGCAGTATTTT
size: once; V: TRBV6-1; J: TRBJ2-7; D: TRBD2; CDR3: CASSEGWLAGAGYSLEQYF; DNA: TGTGCCAGCAGTGAAGGGTGGCTAGCGGGAGCGGGATATTCCCTCGAGCAGTACTTC
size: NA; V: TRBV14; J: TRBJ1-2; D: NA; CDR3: CASSPIGGARYGYTF; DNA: TGTGCCAGCAGCCCCATAGGGGGGGCGAGGTATGGCTACACCTTC
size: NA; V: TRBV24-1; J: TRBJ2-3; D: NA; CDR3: CATSDLGRVATPDSTDTQYF; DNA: TGTGCCACCAGTGATTTGGGCAGGGTAGCGACCCCCGATAGCACAGATACGCAGTATTTT
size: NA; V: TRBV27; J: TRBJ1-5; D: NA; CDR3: CASKSEGVSNQPQHF; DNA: TGTGCCAGCAAGTCGGAGGGCGTTAGCAATCAGCCCCAGCATTTT
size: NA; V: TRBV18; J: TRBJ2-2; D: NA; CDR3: CASSPPGNTGELFF; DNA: TGTGCCAGCTCACCCCCGGGGAACACCGGGGAGCTGTTTTTT
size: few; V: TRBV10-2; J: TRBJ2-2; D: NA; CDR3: CASSGVGIGELFF; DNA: TGCGCCAGCAGTGGAGTAGGAATCGGGGAGCTGTTTTTT
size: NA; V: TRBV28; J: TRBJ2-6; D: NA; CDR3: CATQSSLALGGANVLTF; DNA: TGTGCCACTCAATCCAGCCTAGCATTGGGTGGGGCCAACGTCCTGACTTTC
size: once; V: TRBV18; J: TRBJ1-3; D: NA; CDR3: CASSPKGLAGNTIYF; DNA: TGTGCCAGCTCACCTAAGGGCTTGGCTGGAAACACCATATATTTT
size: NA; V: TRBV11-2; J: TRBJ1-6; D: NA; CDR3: CASSFETGKNSPLHF; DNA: TGTGCCAGCAGCTTCGAAACAGGGAAAAATTCACCCCTCCACTTT
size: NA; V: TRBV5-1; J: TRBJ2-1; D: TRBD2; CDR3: CASSLEGGSIDEQFF; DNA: TGCGCCAGCAGCTTGGAGGGCGGGAGTATCGATGAGCAGTTCTTC
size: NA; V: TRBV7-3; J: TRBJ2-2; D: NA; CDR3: CASSYAPEGTGELFF; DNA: TGTGCCAGCAGCTACGCCCCTGAGGGCACCGGGGAGCTGTTTTTT
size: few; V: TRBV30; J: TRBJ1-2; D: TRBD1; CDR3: CARTGQGPTNYGYTF; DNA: TGTGCCCGCACAGGACAGGGGCCAACTAACTATGGCTACACCTTC
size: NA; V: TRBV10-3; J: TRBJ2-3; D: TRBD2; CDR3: CAISGTSGSSSTDTQYF; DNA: TGTGCCATCAGCGGGACTAGCGGGAGTTCGAGCACAGATACGCAGTATTTT
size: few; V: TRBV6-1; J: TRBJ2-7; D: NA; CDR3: CASSDRWSSYEQYF; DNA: TGTGCCAGCAGTGACCGGTGGAGCTCCTACGAGCAGTACTTC
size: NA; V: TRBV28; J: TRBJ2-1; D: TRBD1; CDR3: CASSSGQPNEQFF; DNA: TGTGCCAGCAGTTCGGGACAGCCCAATGAGCAGTTCTTC
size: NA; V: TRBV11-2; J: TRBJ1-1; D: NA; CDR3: CASTRDTNFAEAFF; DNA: TGTGCCAGCACCCGGGACACAAACTTCGCTGAAGCTTTCTTT